A single sample is the source of the 3 T cell receptor beta chains below, sequenced in a study of shared clonotypes between healthy human individuals. Method: immunoSEQ multiplex PCR; TCRdb's copy keeps in-frame clones and lacks some. The table lists roughly 490,000 clones, less than 80% of them singletons, with around 13% in the top ten. The source material was PBMCs. These TCRs come from a woman aged 35 to 49 in good health. Some clones in this sample may be carry-over from other donors' samples.

This clone was counted a few times. The rearrangement joins TRBV5-5 to TRBJ2-7; D is perhaps TRBD2 (5 bases). Germline loops: CDR1 SGHKS, CDR2 YYEKEE (reference sequence). The CDR3 has 13 residues. Trimming cost V 0 bases and J 7 bases, with 11 bases left between them. This chain's CDR3 is CASSLGLAREQYF. The CDR3 DNA reads as TGTGCCAGCAGCTTGGGGCTAGCTCGGGAGCAGTACTTC.

This sequence joins TRBV5-1 and TRBJ1-1; D gene uncertain. CDR1 is SGHRS, CDR2 YFSETQ, per germline. The CDR3 loop spans 13 amino acids. The V and J ends lost 0 bases and 1 base respectively, with 4 bases between them. The CDR3 sequence is CASSLGSNTEAFF. DNA of the CDR3: TGCGCCAGCAGCTTGGGCTCGAACACTGAAGCTTTCTTT.

The chain couples TRBV6-1 to TRBJ1-2; D is possibly TRBD1 (6 bases). The CDR3 has 13 residues. Germline V gene sequence: CDR1 MNHNS, CDR2 SASEGT. The ends were cut back, 2 bases at V and 7 bases at J, with 11 bases in the middle. The CDR3 loop is CASSETGSFGYTF. As DNA, the CDR3 is TGTGCCAGCAGTGAAACAGGGTCGTTTGGCTACACCTTC.